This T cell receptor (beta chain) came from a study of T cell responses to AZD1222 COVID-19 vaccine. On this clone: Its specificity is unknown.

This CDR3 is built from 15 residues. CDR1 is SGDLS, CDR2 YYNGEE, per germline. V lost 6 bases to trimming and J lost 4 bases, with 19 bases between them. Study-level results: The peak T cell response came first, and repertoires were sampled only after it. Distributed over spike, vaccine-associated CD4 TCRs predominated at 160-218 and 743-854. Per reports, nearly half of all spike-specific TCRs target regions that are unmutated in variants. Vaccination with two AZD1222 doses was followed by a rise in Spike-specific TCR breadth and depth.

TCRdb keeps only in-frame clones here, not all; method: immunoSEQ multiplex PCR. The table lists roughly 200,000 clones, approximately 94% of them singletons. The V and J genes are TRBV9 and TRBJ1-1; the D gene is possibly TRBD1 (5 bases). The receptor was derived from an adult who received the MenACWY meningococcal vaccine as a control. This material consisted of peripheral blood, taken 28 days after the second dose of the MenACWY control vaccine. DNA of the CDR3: TGTGCCAGCACCCCCTTGAGGGGAGCGGGCACTGAAGCTTTCTTT. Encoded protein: CASTPLRGAGTEAFF. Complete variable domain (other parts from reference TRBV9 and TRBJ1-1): DSGVTQTPKHLITATGQRVTLRCSPRSGDLSVYWYQQSLDQGLQFLIQYYNGEERAKGNILERFSAQQFPDLHSELNLSSLELGDSALYFCASTPLRGAGTEAFFGQGTRLTVV.